The 28 T cell receptor beta chains reported below all come from one sample, sequenced in a study of follicular helper T cells after annual influenza vaccination. The time point denotes: 2015-2016 season, pre-vaccination. Repertoires were generated with immunoSEQ multiplex PCR, while TCRdb's copy carries only in-frame clones and drops some. The data show around 10,000 clones, roughly 80% seen once. The sample in question was CXCR5+ CD38- circulating T follicular helper cells from blood, obtained on the day of influenza vaccination. The subset: circulating Tfh, non-naive CD4+CXCR5+PD-1+ (ICOS+CD38+ or ICOS-CD38-). The source is an adult who received the influenza vaccine.

The chain employs TRBV2 and TRBJ1-2; no clear D. Per the germline V gene, CDR1 is SNHLY and CDR2 is FYNNEI. The CDR3 consists of 13 residues. Between the trimmed V and J ends, which lost 4 bases and 8 bases, there was a span of 14 bases. Written as DNA, the CDR3 is TGTGCCAGCAGTGCCTTCCCGGGTGGAGGCTACACCTTC. Translated, it gives CASSAFPGGGYTF.

V and J are TRBV7-2 and TRBJ1-3; TRBD1 might be the D (5 bases). Germline assignment: CDR1 SGHTA and CDR2 FQGNSA. Trimming shortened V by 5 bases and J by 7 bases, and 21 bases separated the two germline ends. The CDR3 spans 16 residues. The CDR3 is CASSPQRTGLGNTIYF. In DNA form, the CDR3 reads TGTGCCAGCAGCCCCCAACGCACAGGCCTCGGGAACACCATATATTTT. Combining the CDR3 with reference TRBV7-2 and TRBJ1-3 gives the whole variable domain GAGVSQSPSNKVTEKGKDVELRCDPISGHTALYWYRQSLGQGLEFLIYFQGNSAPDKSGLPSDRFSAERTGGSVSTLTIQRTQQEDSAVYLCASSPQRTGLGNTIYFGEGSWLTVV.

This clone was recorded only once. The chain is built from TRBV5-1 and TRBJ2-7; 9 positions agree with TRBD1. After removal of 3 bases from V and 4 bases from J, the junction contained 5 bases not matched to a gene. This CDR3 region has 14 residues. From germline, CDR1 is SGHRS and CDR2 YFSETQ. The CDR3 DNA sequence: TGCGCCAGCAGCTCCGGGACAGGGAGGTACGAGCAGTACTTC. It codes for CASSSGTGRYEQYF.

The chain has TRBV28 and TRBJ1-5, with 10 bases identical to TRBD1. The CDR3 runs 16 residues. The germline V gene encodes CDR1 MDHEN and CDR2 SYDVKM. V lost 5 bases to trimming and J lost 5 bases; unmatched junction nucleotides: 9. The DNA for the CDR3 is TGTGCCAGCAGTCGCTCCGGGACAGGGGCGGATCAGCCCCAGCATTTT. Its translation is CASSRSGTGADQPQHF.

The genes are TRBV7-3 and TRBJ2-1; TRBD2 matches at 7 bases. The V gene end was trimmed by 1 base and the J gene end by 8 bases; junction bases not matched to a gene: 2. The CDR3 has 13 residues. The germline V gene has CDR1 SGHTA and CDR2 FQGTGA. The CDR3 spells CASSLNGGDEQFF. The CDR3 region has the DNA TGTGCCAGCAGCTTAAATGGGGGGGATGAGCAGTTCTTC.

The V call is TRBV29-1, the J call TRBJ1-2, with 9 bases identical to TRBD1. CDR1 and CDR2 (germline): SQVTM, ANQGSEA. V lost 7 bases, J lost 5 bases, and 8 bases stayed unmatched. This CDR3 region has 13 residues. The CDR3 sequence is CSATGQGEYGYTF. The DNA for the CDR3 is TGCAGCGCAACGGGACAGGGAGAGTATGGCTACACCTTC.

The V gene is TRBV5-6, the J gene TRBJ2-7; TRBD1 matches 7 bases. V dropped 4 bases and J dropped 2; count of bases not matched to a gene: 3. Looked up from germline, CDR1 is SGHDT and CDR2 is YYEEEE. The CDR3 spans 13 residues. DNA of the CDR3: TGTGCCAGCAGCGGACAGGTTACCTACGAGCAGTACTTC. It specifies CASSGQVTYEQYF.

This clone has more than one count but fewer than ten. The chain joins TRBV19 to TRBJ2-7; 8 bases are shared with TRBD1. This CDR3 has 15 amino acids. CDR1 LNHDA and CDR2 SQIVND come from the germline V gene (reference sequence). Trimming removed 5 bases from V and 2 bases from J; junction bases left unmatched: 8. CDR3 region: CASSPYRGKTYEQYF. The DNA of the CDR3 is TGTGCCAGTAGTCCATACAGGGGGAAGACCTACGAGCAGTACTTC.

The V call is TRBV5-8, the J call TRBJ2-5; no clear D. Germline assignment: CDR1 SGHTS and CDR2 YDEGEE. The CDR3 is 14 residues long. Between the trimmed V and J ends, which lost 3 bases and 0 bases, there was a span of 9 bases. CDR3 sequence: CASSYQVYQETQYF. The CDR3 nucleotides are TGTGCCAGCAGCTATCAGGTGTACCAAGAGACCCAGTACTTC.

The chain combines TRBV28 with TRBJ2-1; perhaps TRBD2 as D (6 bases). Germline assignment: CDR1 MDHEN and CDR2 SYDVKM. The V gene lost 7 bases and the J gene lost 11 bases, with 15 bases spanning the gap. The CDR3 is 12 amino acids. The CDR3 spells CASKVAGFKQFF. The CDR3 nucleotides are TGTGCCAGCAAGGTCGCGGGGTTTAAGCAGTTCTTC.

This clone has only one observation. This chain joins TRBV21-1 and TRBJ2-1; the table calls TRBD2, which could not be checked here. TRBV21-1 is an annotated pseudogene. CDR3 length: 15 residues. The CDR3 nucleotides read TGTGCCAGCAACGAGACTAGCGGGAGAGTGAATGAGCAGTTCTTC. This gives the protein CASNETSGRVNEQFF.

V and J are TRBV30 and TRBJ2-1; tentatively, D is TRBD1 (5 bases). The CDR3 covers 15 residues. V lost 2 bases and J lost 3, with 14 bases in between. Germline lookup yields CDR1 GTSNPN and CDR2 SVGIG (reference sequence). CDR3 loop: CAWSNMGRGYNEQFF. The CDR3 nucleotides are TGTGCCTGGAGTAATATGGGGCGAGGCTACAATGAGCAGTTCTTC.

The chain employs TRBV7-2 and TRBJ2-5; a weak D match, TRBD1 (6 bases). Between the trimmed V and J ends, which lost 4 bases and 4 bases, there was a span of 13 bases. The CDR3 spans 14 residues. Germline V CDR1 and CDR2: SGHTA, FQGNSA. The CDR3 sequence is CASSSTGMGETQYF. Here the CDR3 DNA reads TGTGCCAGCAGCTCCACAGGGATGGGAGAGACCCAGTACTTC.

V gene TRBV7-2 combines with J gene TRBJ1-1; a possible D gene is TRBD1 (6 bases). Germline V lookup: CDR1 SGHTA, CDR2 FQGNSA. Trimming left V 7 bases short and J 3 bases short, with 12 bases between. This CDR3 comprises 13 residues. The CDR3 is CASNRQAYTEAFF. Here the CDR3 DNA reads TGTGCCAGCAACCGACAGGCATACACTGAAGCTTTCTTT.

The chain combines TRBV4-1 with TRBJ2-5; 9 nucleotides agree with TRBD2. With 1 base clipped from V and 5 bases from J, the junction kept 17 bases outside the gene matches. Germline values: CDR1 MGHRA, CDR2 YSYEKL. The CDR3 spans 19 residues. The CDR3 protein is CASSQAPQALAGVGETQYF. The CDR3 DNA follows: TGCGCCAGCAGCCAAGCCCCCCAGGCCTTAGCGGGAGTGGGGGAGACCCAGTACTTC.

The genes are TRBV18 and TRBJ1-2; 11 bases fit TRBD1. Unmatched junction bases numbered 8, after V lost 9 bases and J lost 8 bases. Per germline, CDR1 KGHSH and CDR2 LQKENI. The CDR3 is made up of 13 amino acids. The CDR3 region is CASADRGRVGYTF. CDR3 coding DNA: TGTGCCAGTGCGGACAGGGGGCGCGTGGGCTACACCTTC. Full variable domain (missing parts from reference TRBV18 and TRBJ1-2): NAGVMQNPRHLVRRRGQEARLRCSPMKGHSHVYWYRQLPEEGLKFMVYLQKENIIDESGMPKERFSAEFPKEGPSILRIQQVVRGDSAAYFCASADRGRVGYTFGSGTRLTVV.

The CDR3 DNA sequence: TGTGCCAGCAGTCAAGGGACTGGCTACGAGCAGTACTTC. This encodes CASSQGTGYEQYF. The chain joins TRBV6-5 to TRBJ2-7, with D possibly being TRBD2 (6 bases). Germline V gives CDR1 MNHEY, CDR2 SVGAGI. Trimming removed 5 bases from V and 3 bases from J, with 11 bases in between. The CDR3 is 13 amino acids.

This clone was found a few times. The chain has TRBV18 and TRBJ1-6, with unresolved D. The germline gives CDR1 KGHSH, CDR2 LQKENI. V gave up 2 bases and J gave up 12 bases, with 8 bases separating them. This CDR3 spans 12 amino acids. CDR3 loop: CASSPDYEPLHF. CDR3 coding DNA: TGTGCCAGCTCACCAGATTATGAACCCCTCCACTTT. Full variable domain (remainder filled in from reference TRBV18 and TRBJ1-6): NAGVMQNPRHLVRRRGQEARLRCSPMKGHSHVYWYRQLPEEGLKFMVYLQKENIIDESGMPKERFSAEFPKEGPSILRIQQVVRGDSAAYFCASSPDYEPLHFGNGTRLTVT.

V gene TRBV4-2 combines with J gene TRBJ1-5; TRBD1 aligns across 8 bases. Germline-derived CDR1 and CDR2 are LGHNA and YNFKEQ. The CDR3 loop spans 17 amino acids. V lost 1 base to trimming and J lost 2 bases; unmatched junction nucleotides: 7. As DNA, the CDR3 is TGTGCCAGCAGCCAAGCTGAAGGACAGGGAGGCAATCAGCCCCAGCATTTT. Its translation is CASSQAEGQGGNQPQHF.

This chain uses TRBV6-5 with TRBJ1-5; D not certain. The CDR3 extends over 14 amino acids. The germline V gene encodes CDR1 MNHEY and CDR2 SVGAGI. The V end lost 8 bases, the J end lost 1 base, and 12 bases lay between the germline ends. CDR3 loop: CASQDRGSNQPQHF. Here the CDR3 DNA reads TGTGCCAGCCAAGATCGTGGGAGCAATCAGCCCCAGCATTTT.

V and J are TRBV5-1 and TRBJ1-1; tentative D call: TRBD1 (5 bases). The CDR3 covers 13 residues. Germline CDR1 reads SGHRS; CDR2 reads YFSETQ. Trimming removed 1 base from V and 3 bases from J, with 7 bases in between. CDR3 protein: CASSLSRDTEAFF. The CDR3 DNA is TGCGCCAGCAGCTTGTCCAGGGACACTGAAGCTTTCTTT.

V and J are TRBV18 and TRBJ1-5, with D perhaps matching TRBD1 (5 bases). Between the trimmed V and J ends, which lost 3 bases and 6 bases, there was a span of 21 bases. Germline CDR1 KGHSH, CDR2 LQKENI. This CDR3 is built from 17 residues. CDR3 amino acids: CASSPGIEGRGSQPQHF. The CDR3 nucleotides are TGTGCCAGCTCACCCGGTATCGAGGGGCGCGGGAGTCAGCCCCAGCATTTT.

This clone was seen once. The chain couples TRBV7-8 to TRBJ1-5; D might be TRBD1 (5 bases). Germline CDR1 reads SGHVS; CDR2 reads FQNEAQ. V shed 4 bases and J shed 3 bases, with 13 bases lying between them. This CDR3 has 15 residues. The CDR3 spells CASSSDWGNNQPQHF. The DNA of the CDR3 is TGTGCCAGCAGCTCAGATTGGGGGAACAATCAGCCCCAGCATTTT.

This sequence joins TRBV5-4 and TRBJ2-6, with 7 bases aligning to TRBD1. Germline CDR1 and CDR2: SGHNT and YYREEE (reference sequence). V gave up 4 bases and J gave up 2 bases; unmatched junction bases: 0. This CDR3 contains 14 residues. The CDR3 loop reads CASSDRAGANVLTF. The CDR3 DNA is TGTGCCAGCAGCGACAGGGCTGGGGCCAACGTCCTGACTTTC.

V and J are TRBV5-6 and TRBJ2-7; D remains ambiguous. CDR3 size: 14 residues. V dropped 4 bases and J dropped 2 bases, with 13 bases sitting between them. The germline CDR1 and CDR2 sequences are SGHDT and YYEEEE. CDR3 DNA sequence: TGTGCCAGCAGCGAGCTAGGGCCTACCTACGAGCAGTACTTC. Its translation is CASSELGPTYEQYF.

The rearrangement links TRBV28 to TRBJ1-1; tentative D call: TRBD1 (6 bases). Trimming stripped 11 bases from V and 1 base from J, with 17 bases between. Germline CDR1 and CDR2: MDHEN and SYDVKM. CDR3 length equals 14 residues. CDR3 sequence: CAGNRGGRNTEAFF. The CDR3 region has the DNA TGTGCCGGAAACCGAGGGGGACGGAACACTGAAGCTTTCTTT.

This clone was observed a few times. The V and J genes are TRBV23-1 and TRBJ2-7; D is undetermined. TRBV23-1 is placed among ORFs of uncertain function. The CDR3 is 12 residues long. V lost 4 bases and J lost 0, with 4 bases in between. CDR3 DNA sequence: TGCGCCAGCAGTCCGAACTCCTACGAGCAGTACTTC. Amino acid sequence: CASSPNSYEQYF.

V usage is TRBV5-8 and J usage is TRBJ2-5; D ambiguous. Germline V gene sequence: CDR1 SGHTS, CDR2 YDEGEE. The CDR3 is 14 residues long. Deletions cut 4 bases from V and 4 bases from J, with 14 bases between. The CDR3 nucleotides are TGTGCCAGCAGCCCTCTAGGGTTGGGAGAGACCCAGTACTTC. This gives the protein CASSPLGLGETQYF. The full variable domain, with the rest looked up from reference TRBV5-8 and TRBJ2-5, is EAGVTQSPTHLIKTRGQQATLRCSPISGHTSVYWYQQALGLGLQFLLWYDEGEERNRGNFPPRFSGRQFPNYSSELNVNALELEDSALYLCASSPLGLGETQYFGPGTRLLVL.